Listed below are T cell receptor beta chains from one sample, sequenced in a study of blood T cell repertoires in COVID-19. TCRdb's copy holds only in-frame clones and misses some; the assay was immunoSEQ multiplex PCR. The top ten clones hold 7.5% to 8% of a sample with approximately 160,000 clones, 84% of them seen once. The sequenced material came from peripheral blood. The receptor source for this set is a man aged 35-49 years who had recovered from COVID-19. CDR3s leave out the opening cysteine and the closing phenylalanine or tryptophan. Each record gives: clone size, V gene, CDR3 protein. The size entry is marked missing in some rows and otherwise reads once, few, many or a size class.

. TRBV28 ASSLEGAGGYT
. TRBV24-1 ATSDPRDTNTEAF
. TRBV9 ASSPHSHANTGELF
. TRBV9 ASRKLGSGELF
. TRBV7-8 ASSLPRGGPHEQY
. TRBV30 AWRGDSHYGYT
. TRBV9 ASSDQGYGANVLT
. TRBV6-5 ASRGLVREQY
once TRBV9 ASSVGDTTTYEQY
. TRBV6-4 ASKRQGEITDTQY
. TRBV10-3 AISESISRGGTDTQY
. TRBV2 ASGDSGRRVEQF
few TRBV4-2 ASSQDMGEGGQPQH
. TRBV30 AWSGTGSVYTQY
many TRBV7-9 ASSPTGGEGNTIY
. TRBV28 ASSFSPNNQPQH
. TRBV27 ASRLDPGSYNSPLH
. TRBV5-6 ASSLRGGGAADTQY
. TRBV5-1 ASSIGSSGNTIY
. TRBV2 AILTRDEQY